The TCR beta chain described here comes from a study of control samples from healthy donors and cancer patients. Trimming shortened V by 2 bases and J by 1 base, and 8 bases separated the two germline ends. CDR3 size: 14 residues. The germline gives CDR1 KGHSH, CDR2 LQKENI. Method: immunoSEQ multiplex PCR; TCRdb's copy keeps in-frame clones and lacks some. The sample includes approximately 150,000 clones, around 88% of them seen just once. The source is a man aged 18 to 35 in good health. V and J are TRBV18 and TRBJ1-1; D remains unclear. Material: blood. This chain's CDR3 is CASSPTQANTEAFF. The CDR3 coding sequence is TGTGCCAGCTCACCAACCCAGGCGAACACTGAAGCTTTCTTT.